This record concerns one T cell receptor beta chain sequence. Its specificity is unknown. The protocol was immunoSEQ multiplex PCR, while the TCRdb copy is restricted to in-frame clones and leaves out a portion. The table shows around 60,000 clones, with roughly nine tenths occurring only once. The data were taken from a study of cytomegalovirus exposure and HLA in healthy donors. On the study more broadly: The same platform as the roughly 700 first-cohort repertoires was used for the 95 to 150 validation repertoires, a later analysis reported.

Whole-study findings and limits: Cytomegalovirus-associated TCR beta chains were listed, numbering 164.

This TCR was sampled from a man aged 18-30 years in good health and CMV-seronegative. Input material: PBMCs.

CDR3 DNA: TGCGCCAGCAGCTTGAATGGGCCCTCTGGGGCCAACGTCCTGACTTTC. Translated: CASSLNGPSGANVLTF. The V and J genes are TRBV5-1 and TRBJ2-6; D call uncertain. The CDR3 length is 16 residues. Trimming stripped 1 base from V and 0 bases from J, with 8 bases between. CDR1 and CDR2 (germline): SGHRS, YFSETQ.